This passage covers 13 T cell receptor beta chains from one sample sequenced in a study of T cells expressing NK-cell markers. TCRdb re-called the 5' RACE reads; one entry per CDR3 protein, DNA not given. This repertoire includes under 600,000 distinct CDR3 sequences. Sequencing used blood T cells: a sorted CD56 or NKG2C T cell subset, CD4+ or CD8+ T cells, or bulk PBMC T cells (not recorded which). These receptors were obtained from a woman in her forties or fifties in good health.

The chain carries TRBV10-3 and TRBJ2-1. The CDR3 consists of 14 residues. Germline lookup yields CDR1 ENHRY and CDR2 SYGVKD. This CDR3 is CAISEQAGGNEQFF.

This rearrangement joins TRBV10-3 to TRBJ1-2. This CDR3 spans 12 amino acids. Germline CDR1 ENHRY, CDR2 SYGVKD. The CDR3 sequence is CAISVLGVGYTF.

The chain recombines TRBV20-1 with TRBJ1-2; TCRdb's D gene call, TRBD1, goes unchecked for lack of DNA. The CDR3 length is 13 residues. Germline V gives CDR1 DFQATT, CDR2 SNEGSKA (reference sequence). The CDR3 region is CSARDLQGRGYTF.

The chain recombines TRBV5-1 with TRBJ2-1; the D call of TRBD1 rests on TCRdb alone, since no DNA is present to check it. There are 14 residues in the CDR3. The V gene's germline CDR1 is SGHRS and CDR2 YFSETQ. CDR3 loop: CASSSGTASNEQFF. The whole variable domain, remainder taken from reference TRBV5-1 and TRBJ2-1, is KAGVTQTPRYLIKTRGQQVTLSCSPISGHRSVSWYQQTPGQGLQFLFEYFSETQRNKGNFPGRFSGRQFSNSRSEMNVSTLELGDSALYLCASSSGTASNEQFFGPGTRLTVL.

The rearrangement uses TRBV11-3 and TRBJ2-1; TCRdb's D call, TRBD1, is unchecked because there is no DNA. This CDR3 contains 16 residues. Germline CDR1 SGHNT, CDR2 YENEEA. The CDR3 here is CASSFFVRSSYNEQFF.

The CDR3 loop is CSAHPRGRAGNEQFF. The gene calls are TRBV20-1 and TRBJ2-1; TCRdb picks TRBD2, but there is no DNA to check that call. The CDR3 is 15 residues long. The germline gives CDR1 DFQATT, CDR2 SNEGSKA (reference sequence).

The chain links TRBV3-1 to TRBJ2-3; the TCRdb D gene call, TRBD2, has no DNA to confirm it. The CDR3 is 17 residues long. Germline lookup yields CDR1 LGHDT and CDR2 YNNKEL (reference sequence). The CDR3 is CASSHGLAGTMADTQYF.

The chain employs TRBV4-2 and TRBJ2-7; absent DNA, TCRdb's TRBD1 call cannot be checked. The length of the CDR3 is 16 residues. The germline V gene has CDR1 LGHNA and CDR2 YNFKEQ. The CDR3 here is CASSQEVGQGGDEQYF.

The chain links TRBV5-1 to TRBJ2-1. Per the germline V gene, CDR1 is SGHRS and CDR2 is YFSETQ. The CDR3 extends over 15 amino acids. CDR3 loop: CASSPTGSSYNEQFF.

The J gene is TRBJ2-5, the V gene TRBV12-3 or TRBV12-4; TCRdb picks TRBD1, but there is no DNA to check that call. The CDR3 spans 13 residues. CDR3 protein: CASSTGGTETQYF.

The gene calls are TRBV15 and TRBJ2-1; TCRdb calls TRBD1, which cannot be checked without DNA. CDR1 is LNHNV and CDR2 is YYDKDF in the germline V gene (reference sequence). The CDR3 runs to 15 residues. The CDR3 spells CATSREGGGGHEQFF. Complete variable domain (other parts from reference TRBV15 and TRBJ2-1): DAMVIQNPRYQVTQFGKPVTLSCSQTLNHNVMYWYQQKSSQAPKLLFHYYDKDFNNEADTPDNFQSRRPNTSFCFLDIRSPGLGDTAMYLCATSREGGGGHEQFFGPGTRLTVL.

This chain links TRBV10-3 with TRBJ2-2; there is no DNA to check the TCRdb D call of TRBD2. The CDR3 has 15 amino acids. The germline gives CDR1 ENHRY, CDR2 SYGVKD. This chain's CDR3 is CAISVMTSLSGELFF.

The chain combines TRBV10-3 with TRBJ2-5; TCRdb's D call of TRBD1 is untestable without DNA. Germline loops: CDR1 ENHRY, CDR2 SYGVKD. The CDR3 is 15 amino acids. The chain's CDR3 is CAIKGQMGYQETQYF.